This TCR beta chain came from a study of CD4 and CD8 cells across lung adenocarcinoma regions. The CDR3 spans 15 residues. Germline V CDR1 and CDR2: MNHNS, SASEGT. One entry per CDR3 protein results from TCRdb running MiXCR on the PCR reads. The table shows some 20,000 distinct CDR3 sequences, with about 43% occurring only once. The patients had localized lung adenocarcinoma, a non-small cell subtype. J is TRBJ2-5 and V is TRBV6-1; a weak D match, TRBD1 (5 bases). The assigned J gene may be wrong: the sequence end matches TRBJ2-7 better. This TCR was sampled from a male donor with lung adenocarcinoma. The CD4 and CD8 labels of this study may be unreliable. Sequenced input: CD4+ T cells from the margin of a lung tumor. The CDR3 loop reads CASNQGVSRTYEQYF. CDR3 DNA sequence: TGTGCCAGCAATCAGGGTGTGAGTCGCACATACGAGCAGTACTTC.